The 11 T cell receptor beta chains given below trace back to one sample, sequenced in a study of T cell changes during pregnancy in multiple sclerosis. Profiling relied on immunoSEQ multiplex PCR, and the TCRdb table lists in-frame clones only, not all of them. The table records 65,000 to 75,000 clones, just over 90% of them present only once. The material sequenced was peripheral blood, taken in the second trimester of pregnancy. These receptors originate from a female donor with multiple sclerosis, enrolled in a pregnancy study.

The V gene is TRBV5-1, the J gene TRBJ1-2; no firm D call. This CDR3 contains 13 residues. Germline-derived CDR1 and CDR2 are SGHRS and YFSETQ. Trimming cost V 0 bases and J 6 bases, with 9 bases left between them. The DNA of the CDR3 is TGCGCCAGCAGCTTGGCATACGTAGATGGCTACACCTTC. The encoded protein is CASSLAYVDGYTF.

The chain carries TRBV6-1 and TRBJ2-1, with 8 bases that match TRBD2. This CDR3 contains 13 residues. Germline V gene lookup returns CDR1 MNHNS and CDR2 SASEGT. Losses at the gene ends were 6 bases for V and 6 bases for J; bases not matched to a gene: 4. The CDR3 protein is CASSWTSSNEQFF. The CDR3 nucleotides read TGTGCCAGCAGCTGGACTAGCAGCAATGAGCAGTTCTTC.

This chain connects TRBV7-9 to TRBJ1-3; D call uncertain. Trimming took off 4 bases at V and 1 base at J, with 8 bases between the two ends. The CDR3 covers 14 residues. In germline, CDR1 is SEHNR, CDR2 FQNEAQ (reference sequence). The CDR3 loop is CASSSGTSGNTIYF. CDR3 nucleotides: TGTGCCAGCAGCTCAGGAACATCTGGAAACACCATATATTTT.

This chain links TRBV6-5 with TRBJ2-4; a weak D match, TRBD1 (6 bases). The CDR3 covers 13 residues. Germline V gene data show CDR1 as MNHEY and CDR2 as SVGAGI. V dropped 6 bases and J dropped 11 bases, with 17 bases sitting between them. The CDR3 DNA is TGTGCCAGCAGAGACAGGATAATCGGTTTTCAGTACTTC. Protein sequence: CASRDRIIGFQYF.

The chain carries TRBV10-3 and TRBJ2-1, with D perhaps TRBD2 (5 bases). Trimming shortened V by 3 bases and J by 7 bases, and 7 bases separated the two germline ends. In germline, CDR1 is ENHRY, CDR2 SYGVKD. The CDR3 runs 12 residues. The CDR3 loop is CAISDPGNEQFF. The CDR3 nucleotides are TGTGCCATCAGTGACCCGGGGAATGAGCAGTTCTTC.

This sequence joins TRBV5-1 and TRBJ1-6; TRBD1 matches 8 bases. The CDR3 totals 14 residues. Germline lookup yields CDR1 SGHRS and CDR2 YFSETQ. Germline trimming cut 4 bases from V and 5 bases from J; bases unmatched to any gene: 2. In DNA form, the CDR3 reads TGCGCCAGCAGCCGGGACAGGAATAATTCACCCCTCCACTTT. Translating it yields CASSRDRNNSPLHF.

The chain recombines TRBV28 with TRBJ1-1; weak D call: TRBD1 (6 bases). Trimming removed 6 bases from V and 0 bases from J, with 38 bases in between. CDR1 and CDR2 (germline): MDHEN, SYDVKM. The CDR3 is made up of 23 amino acids. DNA of the CDR3: TGTGCCAGCAGAGAACAAGTGGGGAAAGGGCTTTATCAGGGGAACCACATGAACACTGAAGCTTTCTTT. It is translated as CASREQVGKGLYQGNHMNTEAFF.

This chain uses TRBV29-1 with TRBJ2-7; 7 bases match TRBD1. This CDR3 contains 14 residues. Germline assignment: CDR1 SQVTM and CDR2 ANQGSEA. Trimming took 8 bases from V and 3 from J; bases not matched to a gene: 13. CDR3 protein: CSLQGQNILYEQYF. The CDR3, as DNA: TGCAGCTTACAGGGACAGAATATCCTCTACGAGCAGTACTTC.

J is TRBJ2-7 and V is TRBV18, with 7 bases aligning to TRBD2. CDR1 and CDR2 (germline): KGHSH, LQKENI. J lost 0 bases, V lost 3 bases, and 8 bases had no gene match. The CDR3 is made up of 16 amino acids. The CDR3 DNA follows: TGTGCCAGCTCACCCCCGAGCGGGACTATCTCCTACGAGCAGTACTTC. Protein product: CASSPPSGTISYEQYF.

This clone was observed a few times. V usage is TRBV5-1 and J usage is TRBJ2-4; 8 bases are a match to TRBD1. V shed 2 bases and J 8 bases; nucleotides not matched to a gene: 6. Per germline, CDR1 SGHRS and CDR2 YFSETQ. The CDR3 is made up of 14 amino acids. The CDR3 loop is CASSFGRGPDIQYF. CDR3 DNA sequence: TGCGCCAGCAGCTTCGGCAGGGGGCCGGACATTCAGTACTTC.

J is TRBJ2-7 and V is TRBV30; 10 bases agree with TRBD1. Germline V gene sequence: CDR1 GTSNPN, CDR2 SVGIG (reference sequence). The CDR3 length is 15 residues. J gave up 8 bases and V 4 bases, and 14 bases lay outside the gene matches. In DNA, the CDR3 is TGTGCCTGGAATCCGGGACAGGGGCGCTGGAATAAGCAGTACTTC. Its translation is CAWNPGQGRWNKQYF.